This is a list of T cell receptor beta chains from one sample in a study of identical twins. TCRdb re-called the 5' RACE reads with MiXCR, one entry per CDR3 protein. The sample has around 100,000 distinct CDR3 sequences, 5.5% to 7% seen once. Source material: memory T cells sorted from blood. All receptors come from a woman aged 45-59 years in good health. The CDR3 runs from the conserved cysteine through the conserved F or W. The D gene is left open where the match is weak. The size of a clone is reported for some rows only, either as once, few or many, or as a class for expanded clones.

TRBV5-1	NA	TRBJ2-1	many	CASVVPPSSNNEQFF	TGCGCCAGCGTCGTCCCGCCGTCGAGTAACAATGAGCAGTTCTTC
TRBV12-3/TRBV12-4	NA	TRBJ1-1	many	CASLNLPTEAFF	TGTGCCAGCCTAAATTTGCCCACTGAAGCTTTCTTT
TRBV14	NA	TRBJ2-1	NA	CASSQTGWVVNNEQFF	TGTGCCAGCAGCCAAACGGGGTGGGTTGTGAACAATGAGCAGTTCTTC
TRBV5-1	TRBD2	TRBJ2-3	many	CASSYSSGGSTDTQYF	TGCGCCAGCAGCTACTCTAGCGGAGGTTCTACAGATACGCAGTATTTT
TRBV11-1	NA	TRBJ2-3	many	CASSLVRLTRTADTQYF	TGTGCCAGCAGCTTAGTCCGACTGACTCGGACGGCAGATACGCAGTATTTT
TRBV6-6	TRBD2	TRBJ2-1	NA	CASSYSPLAGVYNEQFF	TGTGCCAGCAGTTACTCCCCTTTAGCGGGAGTCTACAATGAGCAGTTCTTC
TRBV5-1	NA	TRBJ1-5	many	CASSLTPDKNQPQHF	TGCGCCAGCAGCTTGACCCCGGACAAAAATCAGCCCCAGCATTTT
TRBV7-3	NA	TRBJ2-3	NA	CASSRLGGGRSTDTQYF	TGTGCCAGCAGCCGGCTCGGGGGCGGAAGAAGCACAGATACGCAGTATTTT
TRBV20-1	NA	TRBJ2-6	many	CSARDPQGSRSGANVLTF	TGCAGTGCTAGAGATCCGCAGGGCTCTAGATCTGGGGCCAACGTCCTGACTTTC
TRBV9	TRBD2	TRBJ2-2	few	CASSEGLGAGDLFF	TGTGCCAGCAGCGAGGGACTAGGCGCCGGGGACCTGTTTTTT